This TCR beta chain emerged from a study of cytomegalovirus exposure and HLA in healthy donors. In the PCR, 60 Vbeta and 13 Jbeta primers were used. Repertoires were generated with immunoSEQ multiplex PCR, while TCRdb's copy carries only in-frame clones and drops some. The sample carries about 140,000 clones, around 59% recorded once. The CDR3 totals 13 residues. The germline V gene encodes CDR1 SQVTM and CDR2 ANQGSEA. The ends lost 3 bases at V and 8 bases at J; junction bases unmatched: 8. The chain carries TRBV29-1 and TRBJ1-1; 8 positions match TRBD1. The TCR comes from a male donor in good health and CMV-seronegative. The sample taken for sequencing was PBMCs. The CDR3 is CSVDQGARLEAFF. CDR3 bases: TGCAGCGTTGATCAGGGGGCGAGATTGGAAGCTTTCTTT.